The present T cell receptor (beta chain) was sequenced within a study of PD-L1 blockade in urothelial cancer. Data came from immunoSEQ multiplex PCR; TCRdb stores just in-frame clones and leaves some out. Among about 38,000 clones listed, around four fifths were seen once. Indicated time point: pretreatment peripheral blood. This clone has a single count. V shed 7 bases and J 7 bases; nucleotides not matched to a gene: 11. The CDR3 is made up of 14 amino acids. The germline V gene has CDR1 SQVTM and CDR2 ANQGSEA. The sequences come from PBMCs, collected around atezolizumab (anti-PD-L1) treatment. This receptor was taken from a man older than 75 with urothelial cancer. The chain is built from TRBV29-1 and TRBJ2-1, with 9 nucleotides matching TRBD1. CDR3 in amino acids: CSGEWTGVMNEQFF. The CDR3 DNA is TGCAGCGGTGAGTGGACAGGGGTGATGAATGAGCAGTTCTTC.